The T cell receptor (beta chain) under discussion was sequenced for a study of blood T cell repertoires in COVID-19. Overall study context: The United States, Italy and Spain provided the acute and convalescent COVID-19 samples. PBMCs, B-cell-depleted T cells, or T cells provided the cDNA or gDNA that made up the material.

In the original processing: Nucleated cell counts were estimated from reference gene primer amplification. Here immunoSEQ multiplex PCR was the method, and the copy in TCRdb shows in-frame clones only, minus some. The DNA was the basis for D and trimming; V, J and clone size are from that table. The data show over 30,000 clones, 85% to 90% seen once. This receptor was taken from a human donor with active COVID-19. The donor label of this sample is uncertain. What was sequenced was peripheral blood.

The CDR3 protein is CASSPGQGSYEQYF. In DNA form, the CDR3 reads TGCGCCAGCAGCCCCGGACAGGGGTCCTACGAGCAGTACTTC. The chain couples TRBV5-1 to TRBJ2-7, with 9 nucleotides matching TRBD1. Trimming removed 4 bases from V and 1 base from J; junction bases left unmatched: 3. CDR3 length: 14 residues. CDR1 and CDR2 from the germline V gene are SGHRS and YFSETQ.